What follows are 17 T cell receptor beta chains derived from one specimen sequenced in a study of T cell repertoires in cytomegalovirus infection. Their antigen targets remain unknown. TCRdb called the reads again in MiXCR, with one record for every CDR3 protein. The sample has some 590,000 distinct CDR3 sequences; 40% are singletons. The sequenced sample was cultured PBMCs, obtained from culture after CMV antigen stimulation. The receptors derive from a human donor in good health (CMV status not recorded). Some clones in this sample may be carry-over from other donors' samples.

This clonotype turned up a few times. The CDR3 sequence is CSAKQGPGGEKLFF. CDR3 in DNA: TGCAGTGCGAAACAGGGGCCAGGTGGTGAAAAACTGTTTTTT. The chain employs TRBV20-1 and TRBJ1-4, with 7 bases aligning to TRBD1. Per the germline V gene, CDR1 is DFQATT and CDR2 is SNEGSKA (reference sequence). The V segment lost 6 bases and the J segment 7 bases; nucleotides outside the gene matches: 11. CDR3 length equals 14 residues.

The chain couples TRBV7-9 to TRBJ1-1, with a weak D call TRBD1 (5 bases). V gave up 1 base and J gave up 5 bases, with 14 bases separating them. The CDR3 sequence is 15 residues long. Germline-derived CDR1 and CDR2 are SEHNR and FQNEAQ (reference sequence). This CDR3 is CASSLVWGVRTEAFF. The CDR3 region has the DNA TGTGCCAGCAGCTTAGTGTGGGGGGTTAGAACTGAAGCTTTCTTT. Full variable domain (missing parts from reference TRBV7-9 and TRBJ1-1): DTGVSQNPRHKITKRGQNVTFRCDPISEHNRLYWYRQTLGQGPEFLTYFQNEAQLEKSRLLSDRFSAERPKGSFSTLEIQRTEQGDSAMYLCASSLVWGVRTEAFFGQGTRLTVV.

V and J are TRBV6-1 and TRBJ1-5; 9 bases fit TRBD1. Germline V gene data show CDR1 as MNHNS and CDR2 as SASEGT. The J segment lost 0 bases and the V segment lost 3 bases, leaving 3 bases of the junction unmatched. The CDR3 length is 16 residues. The DNA of the CDR3 is TGTGCCAGCAGTGACCCGGGACAGGGTAGCAATCAGCCCCAGCATTTT. Encoded protein: CASSDPGQGSNQPQHF.

This rearrangement joins TRBV5-5 to TRBJ2-1; D perhaps matches TRBD2 (5 bases). Germline V gene lookup returns CDR1 SGHKS and CDR2 YYEKEE (reference sequence). V dropped 0 bases and J dropped 9 bases, with 13 bases sitting between them. There are 14 residues in the CDR3. The CDR3 coding sequence is TGTGCCAGCAGCTTGGGGGGAGTAGTTGGTGAGCAGTTCTTC. Protein product: CASSLGGVVGEQFF.

The chain joins TRBV7-2 to TRBJ2-7; 8 bases agree with TRBD1. The CDR3 is made up of 13 amino acids. Germline V gene data show CDR1 as SGHTA and CDR2 as FQGNSA. V lost 4 bases to trimming and J lost 5 bases; unmatched junction nucleotides: 4. The CDR3 sequence is CASSSTGVDEQYF. In nucleotides, the CDR3 is TGTGCCAGCAGCTCGACAGGGGTGGACGAGCAGTACTTC.

In DNA form, the CDR3 reads TGTGCCAGCAGCTTTGCGGGGGCAGGAAGGAATGAGCAGTTCTTC. This encodes CASSFAGAGRNEQFF. This sequence joins TRBV7-2 and TRBJ2-1; D is perhaps TRBD2 (7 bases). The CDR3 length is 15 residues. Trimming cost V 3 bases and J 7 bases, with 16 bases left between them. The germline CDR1 and CDR2 sequences are SGHTA and FQGNSA. Complete variable domain (other parts from reference TRBV7-2 and TRBJ2-1): GAGVSQSPSNKVTEKGKDVELRCDPISGHTALYWYRQSLGQGLEFLIYFQGNSAPDKSGLPSDRFSAERTGGSVSTLTIQRTQQEDSAVYLCASSFAGAGRNEQFFGPGTRLTVL.

V usage is TRBV2 and J usage is TRBJ1-4; the D is unclear. CDR3 size: 18 residues. Germline values: CDR1 SNHLY, CDR2 FYNNEI. Trimming removed 3 bases at V and 2 bases at J, with 19 bases between. The CDR3 DNA sequence: TGTGCCAGCAGTGAGTCGGGCCCCACCACCTCCACTAATGAAAAACTGTTTTTT. Its translation is CASSESGPTTSTNEKLFF.

This clonotype has only a few counts. The CDR3 DNA is TGTGCCAGCAGTTTATTACAGGGCTCCTACAATGAGCAGTTCTTC. This sequence encodes CASSLLQGSYNEQFF. This chain links TRBV12-3 or TRBV12-4 with TRBJ2-1, with D perhaps TRBD1 (6 bases). The CDR3 covers 15 residues. Trimming shortened V by 2 bases and J by 0 bases, and 8 bases separated the two germline ends.

The rearrangement joins TRBV7-2 to TRBJ1-5, with 8 nucleotides matching TRBD1. Trimming at V came to 1 base and at J to 6 bases, leaving 20 bases not matched to a gene. The CDR3 contains 20 residues. In germline, CDR1 is SGHTA, CDR2 FQGNSA. The CDR3 nucleotides read TGTGCCAGCAGCTTAGGACTCAGGGGGCGCAGGTTTTGGTATGGTCAGCCCCAGCATTTT. This encodes CASSLGLRGRRFWYGQPQHF.

This clonotype was seen just once. This chain links TRBV20-1 with TRBJ2-3; D possibly matches TRBD1 or TRBD2 (5 bases each). CDR3 length equals 16 residues. Germline loops: CDR1 DFQATT, CDR2 SNEGSKA (reference sequence). Deletions cut 5 bases from V and 0 bases from J, with 18 bases between. The CDR3 is CSAQPLIGASTDTQYF. The CDR3 DNA sequence: TGCAGTGCTCAGCCCTTGATCGGGGCCAGCACAGATACGCAGTATTTT.

The chain employs TRBV12-3 or TRBV12-4 and TRBJ2-3; 7 bases map to TRBD2. The CDR3 contains 15 residues. J was trimmed by 5 bases and V by 7 bases; bases with no gene match: 12. The CDR3 DNA follows: TGTGCCAGCACCATCGGGCGGGGGTTCGGAGATACGCAGTATTTT. Amino acid sequence: CASTIGRGFGDTQYF.

The J gene is TRBJ2-7, the V gene TRBV20-1; D may match TRBD1 or TRBD2 (5 bases each). The length of the CDR3 is 14 residues. In germline, CDR1 is DFQATT, CDR2 SNEGSKA (reference sequence). Trimming shortened V by 2 bases and J by 3 bases, and 14 bases separated the two germline ends. The CDR3 DNA is TGCAGTGCTAGATCACGAAGAGGGGACTACGAGCAGTACTTC. Its translation is CSARSRRGDYEQYF.

The chain couples TRBV6-5 to TRBJ1-6; D call uncertain. The CDR3 runs 12 residues. The germline V gene has CDR1 MNHEY and CDR2 SVGAGI. V lost 4 bases and J lost 14, with 12 bases in between. Here the CDR3 DNA reads TGTGCCAGCAGTTTCCCGCGAGGGTCCCTCCACTTT. Translation: CASSFPRGSLHF.

CDR3 residues: CASSVYRDSPLHF. The DNA of the CDR3 is TGTGCCAGCAGTGTTTACAGGGATTCACCCCTCCACTTT. The chain is built from TRBV12-3 or TRBV12-4 and TRBJ1-6; weak D call: TRBD1 (6 bases). V was shortened by 5 bases and J by 8 bases, with 10 bases between the two germline ends. The CDR3 extends over 13 amino acids.

The V and J genes are TRBV2 and TRBJ1-3; D is ambiguous. Germline CDR1 and CDR2: SNHLY and FYNNEI. The CDR3 covers 15 residues. Trimming cost V 2 bases and J 0 bases, with 8 bases left between them. CDR3 residues: CASSERTGSGNTIYF. The CDR3 region has the DNA TGTGCCAGCAGTGAACGTACGGGCTCTGGAAACACCATATATTTT.

As to this clonotype: A junction end diverges from the germline sequence, so it may reflect a read error. The chain carries TRBV5-3 and TRBJ2-3; 8 positions match TRBD2. TRBV5-3 is filed as an ORF, its function uncertain. The CDR3 is 18 amino acids. The DNA of the CDR3 is TGTGCCAGCAGCTCCCGTGCGGGTTTGGGACTAGTCACAGATACGCAGTATTTT. It encodes CASSSRAGLGLVTDTQYF.

V and J are TRBV6-8 and TRBJ1-5; D might be TRBD1 (5 bases). Germline CDR1 MNHGY, CDR2 SAAAGT. Trimming took off 6 bases at V and 3 bases at J, with 9 bases between the two ends. CDR3 size: 13 residues. The CDR3 reads CASRRGINQPQHF. In nucleotides, the CDR3 is TGTGCCAGCAGACGGGGGATCAATCAGCCCCAGCATTTT.